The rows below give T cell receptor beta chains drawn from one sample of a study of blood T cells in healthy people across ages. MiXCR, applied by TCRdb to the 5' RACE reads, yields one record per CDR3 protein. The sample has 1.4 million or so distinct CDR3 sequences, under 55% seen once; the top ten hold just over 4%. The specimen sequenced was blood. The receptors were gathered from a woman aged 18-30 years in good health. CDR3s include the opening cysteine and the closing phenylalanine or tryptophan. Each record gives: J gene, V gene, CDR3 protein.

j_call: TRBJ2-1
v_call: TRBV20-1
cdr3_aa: CSARRGLADYNEQFF

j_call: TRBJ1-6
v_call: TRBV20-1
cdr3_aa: CSAITPRGKFNSPLHF

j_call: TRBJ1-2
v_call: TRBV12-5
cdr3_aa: CASGVSSTVRGYTF

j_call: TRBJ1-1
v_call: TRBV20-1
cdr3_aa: CSAETENTEAFF

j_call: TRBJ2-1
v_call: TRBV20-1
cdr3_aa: CSAIGTAASNEQFF

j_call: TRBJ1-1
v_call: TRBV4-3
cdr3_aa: CASSQDWAASKAFF

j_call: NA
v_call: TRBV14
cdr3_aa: CASSAGVTSGEETQFF

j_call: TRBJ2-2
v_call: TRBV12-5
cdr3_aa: CASARALGELFF

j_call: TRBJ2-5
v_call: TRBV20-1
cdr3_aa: CSARALDSQETQYF

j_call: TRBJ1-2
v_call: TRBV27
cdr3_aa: CASSLGGGRGYGYTF

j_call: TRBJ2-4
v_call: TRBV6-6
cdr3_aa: CATTRADGNIQYF

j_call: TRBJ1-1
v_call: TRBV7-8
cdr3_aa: CASSSLGRNTEAFF

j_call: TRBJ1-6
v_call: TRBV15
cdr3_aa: CATSRDPGSRGRLRYNSPLHF

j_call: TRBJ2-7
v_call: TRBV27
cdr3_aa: CASSTRLAESSYEQYF

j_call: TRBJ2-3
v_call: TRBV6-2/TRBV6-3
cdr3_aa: CASSPAVNTQYF

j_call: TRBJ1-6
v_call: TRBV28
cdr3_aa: CASSTIDGGINSPLHF

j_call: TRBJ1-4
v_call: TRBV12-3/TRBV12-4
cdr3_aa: CASSFSASPNEKLFF

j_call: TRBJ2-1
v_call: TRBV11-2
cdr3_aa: CASSSLWDWGNEQFF

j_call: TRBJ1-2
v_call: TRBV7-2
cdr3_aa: CASSQGQPASNYGYTF

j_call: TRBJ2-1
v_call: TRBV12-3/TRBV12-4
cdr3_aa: CASSFAGTAFYNEQFF

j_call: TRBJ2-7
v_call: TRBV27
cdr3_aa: CASSLLGPAYEQYF

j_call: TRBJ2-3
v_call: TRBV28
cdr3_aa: CASRYGVDTQYF

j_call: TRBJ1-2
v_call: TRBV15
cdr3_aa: CATSNLKGNYGYTF

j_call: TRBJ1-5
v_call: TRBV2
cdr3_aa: CASSEALGPTATQPQHF

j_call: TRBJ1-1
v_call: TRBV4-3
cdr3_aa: CASSQSRGRGTEAFF

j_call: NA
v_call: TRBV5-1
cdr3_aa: CASSLGTILAEETQYF

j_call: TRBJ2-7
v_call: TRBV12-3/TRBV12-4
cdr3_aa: CASRFSGRRDSYEQYF

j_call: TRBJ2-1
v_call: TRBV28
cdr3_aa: CASSYISGKTDNEQFF

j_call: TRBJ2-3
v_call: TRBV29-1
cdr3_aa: CSVDCLGPSTDTQYF

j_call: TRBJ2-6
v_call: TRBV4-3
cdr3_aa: CASSLGRLLSGANVLTF

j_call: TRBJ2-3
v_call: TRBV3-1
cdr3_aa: CASSPRDSFTDTQYF

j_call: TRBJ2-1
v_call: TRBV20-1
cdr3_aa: CSAQFPGQEYNEQFF

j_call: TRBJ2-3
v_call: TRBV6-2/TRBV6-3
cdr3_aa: CASSQTTGTDTQYF

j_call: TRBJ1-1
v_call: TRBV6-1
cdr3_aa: CASSERGSPMNTEAFF

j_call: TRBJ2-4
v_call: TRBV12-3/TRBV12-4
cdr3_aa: CAIGESETIQYF

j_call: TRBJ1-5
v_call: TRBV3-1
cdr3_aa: CASSQVANQPQHF

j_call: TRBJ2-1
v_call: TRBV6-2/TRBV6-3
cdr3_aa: CASSRLAGGPNEQFF